Sequencing of this T cell receptor beta chain was carried out in a study of blood T cell repertoires in COVID-19. Study-wide background: The United States, Italy and Spain supplied acute and convalescent COVID-19 samples. The analysed material was cDNA or gDNA that came from T cells, B-cell-depleted T cells, or PBMCs.

Germline V lookup: CDR1 SEHNR, CDR2 FQNEAQ (reference sequence). The CDR3 consists of 14 residues. Trimming removed 4 bases from V and 7 bases from J; junction bases left unmatched: 4. In the original analysis: Reference gene primer amplification gave estimated nucleated cell counts. Here immunoSEQ multiplex PCR was the method, and the copy in TCRdb shows in-frame clones only, minus some. That table gives V, J and clone size, and the DNA gave D and trimming. The data hold 250,000 to 300,000 clones, with more than 85% observed a single time. There are a few counts of this clone. The sample consisted of peripheral blood. This rearrangement joins TRBV7-9 to TRBJ1-2; 12 nucleotides match TRBD1. This receptor was obtained from a man aged 18 to 35 with active or convalescent COVID-19. The CDR3 nucleotides read TGTGCCAGCAGCTCAGGGACAGGGGGCTTTGGCTACACCTTC. Translating gives CASSSGTGGFGYTF.